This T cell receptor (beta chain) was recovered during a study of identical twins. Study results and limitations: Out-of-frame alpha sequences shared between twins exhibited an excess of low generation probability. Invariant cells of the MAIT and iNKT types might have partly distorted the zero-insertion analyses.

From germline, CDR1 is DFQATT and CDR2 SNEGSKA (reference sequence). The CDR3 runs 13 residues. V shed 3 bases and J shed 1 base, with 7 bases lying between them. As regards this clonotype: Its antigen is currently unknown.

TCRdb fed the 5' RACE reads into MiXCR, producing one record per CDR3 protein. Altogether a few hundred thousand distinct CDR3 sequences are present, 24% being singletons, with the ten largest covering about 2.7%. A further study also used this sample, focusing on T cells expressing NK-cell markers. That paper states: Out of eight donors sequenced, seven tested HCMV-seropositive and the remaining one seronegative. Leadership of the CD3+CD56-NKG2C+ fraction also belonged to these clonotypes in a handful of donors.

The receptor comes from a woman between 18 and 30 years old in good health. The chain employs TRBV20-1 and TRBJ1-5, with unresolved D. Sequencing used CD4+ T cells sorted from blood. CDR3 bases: TGCAGTGCTAGTTGGGCGAGCAATCAGCCCCAGCATTTT. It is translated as CSASWASNQPQHF.